The TCR beta chain under discussion was sequenced for a study of T cells in Graves' hyperthyroidism and ophthalmopathy. The overall study: It was at initial diagnosis, before any treatment, that peripheral blood was collected.

TCR beta CDR3 regions were amplified from RNA. TCR CDR3 regions were first amplified by RT-PCR with HTBI primers. TCRdb reprocessed the multiplex PCR reads with MiXCR, giving one entry per CDR3 protein. The sample records approximately 870,000 distinct CDR3 sequences, around 38% being singletons. Study-wide results and caveats: Blood also contained most expanded thyroid clonotypes above 0.001.

For this clonotype: The antigen remains unidentified.

The clonotype comes from a man between 18 and 35 years old with Graves' hyperthyroidism. The specimen sequenced was blood.

Here the CDR3 DNA reads TGTGCCAGCAGCTCCCATGGGCAGGCTTTCTATGGCTACACCTTC. It codes for CASSSHGQAFYGYTF. J is TRBJ1-2 and V is TRBV7-2; D unclear. V shed 4 bases and J shed 4 bases, with 16 bases lying between them. The germline gives CDR1 SGHTA, CDR2 FQGNSA. The CDR3 is 15 amino acids.